This TCR beta chain was captured in a study of T-cell memory formation after mild COVID-19. The wider study: TCR clusters were mostly donor specific.

TCR alpha and TCR beta cDNA libraries with sample barcodes and UMIs came from 5'RACE using constant-segment primers. TCRdb reprocessed the 5' RACE reads with MiXCR, giving one entry per CDR3 protein. The table lists roughly 120,000 distinct CDR3 sequences, approximately 15% of them singletons. A remark on this clonotype: Antigen: not known.

CDR3 length: 12 residues. Per the germline V gene, CDR1 is SGHRS and CDR2 is YFSETQ. Trimming removed 4 bases from V and 1 base from J, with 5 bases in between. Study-wide results and caveats: Among clones peaking at day 37 in the second wave, SARS-CoV-2 specificity remained unconfirmed. Clones which contracted sat mainly in CM and EM if CD4+, and in EMRA if CD8+.

V usage is TRBV5-1 and J usage is TRBJ2-5; weak D call: TRBD2 (5 bases). The sample was PBMCs or a T cell subset sorted from them (not recorded which). This receptor was obtained from an adult woman who had mild COVID-19 (a few samples of this study predate the infection). Cell type and time point are not known. The CDR3 DNA follows: TGCGCCAGCAGCGGGAGCCAAGAGACCCAGTACTTC. Amino acid sequence: CASSGSQETQYF.